Following are 8 T cell receptor beta chains from one sample sequenced in a study of blood T cell repertoires in COVID-19. Libraries were prepared by immunoSEQ multiplex PCR; TCRdb keeps only in-frame clonotypes and omits some of them. The table has 330,000 or so clones, more than 70% seen once. The sequenced material came from PBMCs or T cells enriched from blood (not recorded which). These TCRs come from a woman under 40 who had been exposed to COVID-19.

The V call is TRBV18, the J call TRBJ2-3, with a possible D match to TRBD1 (6 bases). The CDR3 length is 15 residues. The ends were cut back, 1 base at V and 0 bases at J, with 8 bases in the middle. Germline V gene data show CDR1 as KGHSH and CDR2 as LQKENI. The CDR3 protein is CASSPRTGSTDTQYF. In DNA form, the CDR3 reads TGTGCCAGCTCACCACGTACAGGGAGCACAGATACGCAGTATTTT. Full variable domain (missing parts from reference TRBV18 and TRBJ2-3): NAGVMQNPRHLVRRRGQEARLRCSPMKGHSHVYWYRQLPEEGLKFMVYLQKENIIDESGMPKERFSAEFPKEGPSILRIQQVVRGDSAAYFCASSPRTGSTDTQYFGPGTRLTVL.

The J gene is TRBJ2-7, the V gene TRBV7-8, with a tentative D call TRBD2 (7 bases). CDR3 size: 18 residues. The V and J ends lost 1 base and 7 bases respectively, with 26 bases between them. Looked up from germline, CDR1 is SGHVS and CDR2 is FQNEAQ. The CDR3 loop reads CASSLGGAPGGGSNEQYF. Here the CDR3 DNA reads TGTGCCAGCAGCTTAGGGGGGGCGCCGGGTGGCGGGAGTAATGAGCAGTACTTC. The full variable domain, rest sourced from reference TRBV7-8 and TRBJ2-7, is GAGVSQSPRYKVAKRGQDVALRCDPISGHVSLFWYQQALGQGPEFLTYFQNEAQLDKSGLPSDRFFAERPEGSVSTLKIQRTQQEDSAVYLCASSLGGAPGGGSNEQYFGPGTRLTVT.

The chain employs TRBV6-2 or TRBV6-3 and TRBJ1-2; the match to TRBD1 covers 9 bases. The CDR3 covers 11 residues. The germline V gene encodes CDR1 MNHEY and CDR2 SVGEGT. The trim removed 5 bases at V and 12 bases at J, leaving 4 bases unmatched. The CDR3 DNA reads TGTGCCAGCAGTAAAGGGACAGGGAACACCTTC. Protein product: CASSKGTGNTF.

This clone was detected a few times. This chain connects TRBV7-8 to TRBJ1-1, with 12 bases matching TRBD1. Germline assignment: CDR1 SGHVS and CDR2 FQNEAQ. V was pared by 7 bases and J by 4 bases, with 7 bases of the junction left unmatched. The CDR3 loop spans 15 amino acids. CDR3 in amino acids: CASIGTGGVFTEAFF. The CDR3 nucleotides are TGTGCCAGCATCGGGACAGGGGGCGTATTCACTGAAGCTTTCTTT.

The CDR3 DNA follows: TGTGCCATCAGGTCCGGGACTAGCGGTGGTAGGACCGGGGAGCTGTTTTTT. Amino acid sequence: CAIRSGTSGGRTGELFF. This chain uses TRBV10-3 with TRBJ2-2; 11 bases agree with TRBD2. CDR1 ENHRY and CDR2 SYGVKD come from the germline V gene. Trimming at V came to 6 bases and at J to 5 bases, leaving 11 bases not matched to a gene. The length of the CDR3 is 17 residues.

This chain connects TRBV9 to TRBJ2-1; TRBD2 matches at 11 bases. With V trimmed by 5 bases and J by 8 bases, 15 bases remained unmatched. Germline loops: CDR1 SGDLS, CDR2 YYNGEE. The CDR3 consists of 17 residues. This chain's CDR3 is CASSSRAGSGRADEQFF. CDR3 bases: TGTGCCAGCAGTTCCCGGGCGGGTAGCGGGAGGGCAGATGAGCAGTTCTTC.

This clone has just a few counts. This rearrangement joins TRBV18 to TRBJ1-1; D is possibly TRBD1 (5 bases). From germline, CDR1 is KGHSH and CDR2 LQKENI. V gave up 6 bases and J gave up 1 base, with 15 bases separating them. This CDR3 has 15 residues. CDR3 loop: CASSPAGPGNTEAFF. DNA for the CDR3: TGTGCCAGCTCGCCGGCGGGACCCGGGAACACTGAAGCTTTCTTT.

The rearrangement joins TRBV29-1 to TRBJ1-4; D call uncertain. The CDR3 consists of 11 residues. The V gene lost 6 bases and the J gene lost 13 bases, with 15 bases spanning the gap. In germline, CDR1 is SQVTM, CDR2 ANQGSEA. This chain's CDR3 is CSVKPNLRLFF. The CDR3, as DNA: TGCAGCGTCAAACCCAATCTCAGACTGTTTTTT.